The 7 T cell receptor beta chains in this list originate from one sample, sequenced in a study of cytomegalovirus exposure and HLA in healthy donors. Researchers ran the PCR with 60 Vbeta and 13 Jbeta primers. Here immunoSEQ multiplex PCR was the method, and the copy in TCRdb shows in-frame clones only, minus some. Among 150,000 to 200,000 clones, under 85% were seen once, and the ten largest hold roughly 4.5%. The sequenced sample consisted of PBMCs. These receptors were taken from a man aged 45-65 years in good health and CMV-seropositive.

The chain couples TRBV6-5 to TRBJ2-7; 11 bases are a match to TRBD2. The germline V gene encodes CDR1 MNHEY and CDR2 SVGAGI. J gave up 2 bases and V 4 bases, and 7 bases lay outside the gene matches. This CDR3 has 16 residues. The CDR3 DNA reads TGTGCCAGCAGTTCCCTCCCTAGCGGGGGGACCTACGAGCAGTACTTC. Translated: CASSSLPSGGTYEQYF.

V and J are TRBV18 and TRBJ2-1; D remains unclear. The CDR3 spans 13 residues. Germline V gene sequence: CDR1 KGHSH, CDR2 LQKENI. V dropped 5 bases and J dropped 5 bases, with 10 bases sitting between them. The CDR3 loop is CASSAYGDNEQFF. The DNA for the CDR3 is TGTGCCAGCTCAGCGTACGGAGACAATGAGCAGTTCTTC.

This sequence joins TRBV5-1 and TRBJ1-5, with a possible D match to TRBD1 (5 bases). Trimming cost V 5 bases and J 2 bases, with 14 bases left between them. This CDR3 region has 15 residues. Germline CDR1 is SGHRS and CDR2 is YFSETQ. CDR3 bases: TGCGCCAGCAGGGGGGGAATCTTCGGCAATCAGCCCCAGCATTTT. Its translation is CASRGGIFGNQPQHF.

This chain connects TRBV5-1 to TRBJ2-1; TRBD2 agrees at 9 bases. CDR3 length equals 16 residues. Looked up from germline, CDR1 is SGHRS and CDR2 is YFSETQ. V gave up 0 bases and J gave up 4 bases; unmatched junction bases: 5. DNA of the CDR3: TGCGCCAGCAGCTTGGTCCCTAGCGGGAATTACAATGAGCAGTTCTTC. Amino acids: CASSLVPSGNYNEQFF.

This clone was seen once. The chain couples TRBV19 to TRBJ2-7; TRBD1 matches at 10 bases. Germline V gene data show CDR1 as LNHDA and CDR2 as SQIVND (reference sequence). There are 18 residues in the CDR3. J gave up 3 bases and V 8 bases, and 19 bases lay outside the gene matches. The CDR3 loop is CASGLGQGIDGALYEQYF. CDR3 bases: TGTGCCAGTGGATTGGGACAGGGGATAGACGGAGCCCTCTACGAGCAGTACTTC.

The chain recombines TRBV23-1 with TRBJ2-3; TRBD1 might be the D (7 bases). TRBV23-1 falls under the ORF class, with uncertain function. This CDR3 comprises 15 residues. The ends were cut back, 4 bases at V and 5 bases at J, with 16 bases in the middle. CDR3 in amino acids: CASSPPEGARDTQYF. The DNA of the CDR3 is TGCGCCAGCAGTCCACCGGAGGGGGCAAGAGATACGCAGTATTTT.

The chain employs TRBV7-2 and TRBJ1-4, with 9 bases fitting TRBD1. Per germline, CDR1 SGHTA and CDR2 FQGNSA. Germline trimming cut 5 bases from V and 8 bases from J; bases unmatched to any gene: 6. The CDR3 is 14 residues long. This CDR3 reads CASSTRTGVEKLFF. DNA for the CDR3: TGTGCCAGCAGCACCAGGACAGGGGTAGAAAAACTGTTTTTT. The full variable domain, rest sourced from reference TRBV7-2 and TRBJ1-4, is GAGVSQSPSNKVTEKGKDVELRCDPISGHTALYWYRQSLGQGLEFLIYFQGNSAPDKSGLPSDRFSAERTGGSVSTLTIQRTQQEDSAVYLCASSTRTGVEKLFFGSGTQLSVL.